This record concerns one T cell receptor (beta chain) sequence. This CDR3 is built from 13 residues. Trimming pared 1 base from V and 5 bases from J, leaving 8 bases between. In germline, CDR1 is SGHAT, CDR2 FQNNGV. These data are taken from a study of blood T cell repertoires in COVID-19. The protocol was immunoSEQ multiplex PCR, while the TCRdb copy is restricted to in-frame clones and leaves out a portion. Seen here are a few hundred thousand clones, 80% to 90% observed once, and the top ten hold around 2.4%. The J gene is TRBJ1-1, the V gene TRBV11-2; no definite D call. The specimen was peripheral blood. This receptor was identified in a man aged 35 to 55 who had recovered from COVID-19. The CDR3 is CASSLATLTEAFF. DNA for the CDR3: TGTGCCAGCAGCTTAGCAACATTGACTGAAGCTTTCTTT.